A single TCR beta chain is shown here with its context. The data were taken from a study of technical replicates of blood from several donors. The ends were cut back, 5 bases at V and 7 bases at J, with 20 bases in the middle. This CDR3 spans 15 amino acids. Germline V gene lookup returns CDR1 MDHEN and CDR2 SYDVKM. The assay was immunoSEQ multiplex PCR, and TCRdb's table has in-frame clones only and misses some. The top ten clones hold around 10% of a sample with roughly 8,000 clones, roughly 90% of them seen once. The sequence was obtained from a human donor in good health. Sequencing was performed on PBMCs. The chain employs TRBV28 and TRBJ1-2; tentatively, D is TRBD1 (6 bases). The CDR3 here is CASSVSNWGQGGYTF. The CDR3 DNA reads TGTGCCAGCAGTGTTTCCAATTGGGGGCAGGGTGGCTACACCTTC.